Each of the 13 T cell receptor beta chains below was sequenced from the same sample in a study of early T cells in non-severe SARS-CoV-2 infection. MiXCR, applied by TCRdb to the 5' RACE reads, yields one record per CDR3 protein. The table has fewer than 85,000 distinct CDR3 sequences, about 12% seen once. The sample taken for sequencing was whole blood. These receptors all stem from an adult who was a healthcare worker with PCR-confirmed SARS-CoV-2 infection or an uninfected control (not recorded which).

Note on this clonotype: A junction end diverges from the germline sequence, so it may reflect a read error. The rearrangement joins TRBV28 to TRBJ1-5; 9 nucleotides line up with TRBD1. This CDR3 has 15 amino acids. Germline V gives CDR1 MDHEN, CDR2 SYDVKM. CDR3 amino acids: CASRPSTGGNQLQHF. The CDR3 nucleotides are TGTGCCAGCAGACCCTCCACAGGGGGCAATCAGCTCCAGCATTTT.

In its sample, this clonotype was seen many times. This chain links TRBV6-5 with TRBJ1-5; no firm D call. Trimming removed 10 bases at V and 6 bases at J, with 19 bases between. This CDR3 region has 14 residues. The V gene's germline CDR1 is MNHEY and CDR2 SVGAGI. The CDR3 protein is CATARTPEGQPQHF. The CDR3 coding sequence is TGTGCCACCGCACGGACCCCAGAGGGTCAGCCCCAGCATTTT.

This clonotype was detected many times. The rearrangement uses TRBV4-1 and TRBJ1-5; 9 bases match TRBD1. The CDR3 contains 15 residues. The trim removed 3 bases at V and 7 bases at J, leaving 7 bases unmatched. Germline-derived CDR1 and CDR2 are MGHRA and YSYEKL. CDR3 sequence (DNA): TGCGCCAGCAGCCATCCAACAGGGGGCGGACAGCCCCAGCATTTT. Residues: CASSHPTGGGQPQHF.

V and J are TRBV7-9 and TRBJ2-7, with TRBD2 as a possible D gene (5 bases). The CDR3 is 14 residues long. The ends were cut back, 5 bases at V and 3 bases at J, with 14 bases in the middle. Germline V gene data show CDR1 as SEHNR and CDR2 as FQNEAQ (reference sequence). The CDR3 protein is CASSPEGLIYEQYF. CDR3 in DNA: TGTGCCAGCAGCCCCGAGGGCCTTATCTACGAGCAGTACTTC.

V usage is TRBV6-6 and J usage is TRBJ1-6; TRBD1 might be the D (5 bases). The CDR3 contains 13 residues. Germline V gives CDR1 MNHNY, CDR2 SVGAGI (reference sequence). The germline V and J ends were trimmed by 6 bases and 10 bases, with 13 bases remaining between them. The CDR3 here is CASSSRGDSPLHF. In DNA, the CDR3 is TGTGCCAGCAGCTCCCGGGGGGACTCACCCCTCCACTTT.

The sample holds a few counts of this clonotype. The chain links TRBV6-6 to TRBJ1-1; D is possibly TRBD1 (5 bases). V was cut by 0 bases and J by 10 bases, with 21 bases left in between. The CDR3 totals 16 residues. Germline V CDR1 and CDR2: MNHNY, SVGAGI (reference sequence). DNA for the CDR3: TGTGCCAGCAGTTACTCGAGCGGGGGAAAGGCTTTCGGAGCTTTCTTT. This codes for CASSYSSGGKAFGAFF.

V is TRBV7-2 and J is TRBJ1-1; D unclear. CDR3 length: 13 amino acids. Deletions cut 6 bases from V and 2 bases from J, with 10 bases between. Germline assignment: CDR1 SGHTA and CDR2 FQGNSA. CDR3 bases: TGTGCCAGCAGGAAGGACCTTAACACTGAAGCTTTCTTT. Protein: CASRKDLNTEAFF.

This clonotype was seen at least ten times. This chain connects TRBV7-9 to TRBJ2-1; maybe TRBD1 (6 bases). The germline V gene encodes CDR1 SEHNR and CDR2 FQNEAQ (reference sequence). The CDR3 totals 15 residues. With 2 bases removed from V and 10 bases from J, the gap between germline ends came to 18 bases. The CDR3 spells CASSLWGLGTQEQFF. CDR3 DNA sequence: TGTGCCAGCAGCTTATGGGGGCTAGGGACGCAAGAGCAGTTCTTC.

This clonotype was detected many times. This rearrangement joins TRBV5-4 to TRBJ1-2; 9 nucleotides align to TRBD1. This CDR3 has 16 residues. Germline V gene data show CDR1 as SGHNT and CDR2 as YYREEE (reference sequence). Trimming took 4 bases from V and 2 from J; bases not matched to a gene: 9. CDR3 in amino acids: CASSGEYRGRNYGYTF. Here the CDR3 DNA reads TGTGCCAGCAGCGGAGAGTACAGGGGGCGCAACTATGGCTACACCTTC.

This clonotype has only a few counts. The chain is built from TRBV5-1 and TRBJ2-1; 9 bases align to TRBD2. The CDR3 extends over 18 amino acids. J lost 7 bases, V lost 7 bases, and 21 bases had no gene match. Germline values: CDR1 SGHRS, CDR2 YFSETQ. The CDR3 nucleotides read TGCGCCAGCCAAGCGGGGGGAGCCTTCTTACTCGCGCGGAATGAGCAGTTCTTC. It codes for CASQAGGAFLLARNEQFF.

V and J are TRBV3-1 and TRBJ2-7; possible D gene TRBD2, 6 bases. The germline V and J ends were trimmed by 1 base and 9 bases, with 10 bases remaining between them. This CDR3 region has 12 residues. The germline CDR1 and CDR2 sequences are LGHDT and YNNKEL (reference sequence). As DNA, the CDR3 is TGTGCCAGCAGCCAAGTCGGGAGCCGGCAGTACTTC. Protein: CASSQVGSRQYF.

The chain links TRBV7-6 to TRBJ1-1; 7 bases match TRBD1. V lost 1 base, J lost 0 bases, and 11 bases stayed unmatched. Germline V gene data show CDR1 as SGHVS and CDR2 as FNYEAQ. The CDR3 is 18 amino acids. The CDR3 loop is CASSLDPLLRGMNTEAFF. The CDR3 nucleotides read TGTGCCAGCAGCTTAGACCCCCTCCTCAGGGGGATGAACACTGAAGCTTTCTTT.

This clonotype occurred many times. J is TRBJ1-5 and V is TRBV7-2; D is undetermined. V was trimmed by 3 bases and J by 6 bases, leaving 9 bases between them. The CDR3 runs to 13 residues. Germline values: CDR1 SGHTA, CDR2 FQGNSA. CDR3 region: CASSFDVSQPQHF. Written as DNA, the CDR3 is TGTGCCAGCAGCTTTGATGTGAGTCAGCCCCAGCATTTT.